This TCR beta chain was captured in a study of shared clonotypes between healthy human individuals. Overall study findings and caveats: Rarefaction indicated that sorted-subset sequencing remained incomplete although depth was large.

Original handling: ImmunoSEQ output held junction-only sequences without quality scores, so filtering differed. Assay: immunoSEQ multiplex PCR; the TCRdb copy retains only in-frame clones and omits some. V and J calls and clone size are copied from that table; D and trimming were computed from the DNA. The sample carries hundreds of thousands of clones, about 96% recorded once. With respect to this clone: Its target is unknown.

V lost 5 bases, J lost 0 bases, and 19 bases lay in between. The CDR3 consists of 17 residues. The germline CDR1 and CDR2 sequences are SGHAT and FQNNGV. The chain is built from TRBV11-2 and TRBJ1-1; possible D gene TRBD1, 5 bases. Sequenced material: naive CD4+ T cells sorted from blood. Subset defined: CD45RA+ positively selected. This TCR was sampled from a woman younger than 45 in good health. The CDR3: CASSNFYGGNMNTEAFF. The CDR3 coding sequence is TGTGCCAGCAGCAATTTCTATGGGGGGAACATGAACACTGAAGCTTTCTTT.